This T cell receptor (beta chain) was sequenced during a study of T-cell reconstitution after alpha-beta-depleted transplantation in children (dated by TCRdb to the mid-2010s). Background on the whole study: Using TCR repertoire profiling, the study quantitatively followed how T-cell immune reconstitution unfolded in children after TCRalphabeta/CD19-depleted allogeneic hematopoietic cell transplantation. Paper-wide results and their limitations: The frequencies of hyperexpanded clones fell over the following months, and after one year, T-cell counts and TCRbeta diversity were mostly attributed to newly produced T cells. The high TCRbeta diversity at day 60 in some patients was ascribed to recipient T cells and intrathymic progenitors that had survived conditioning. Apparently early alphabetaT-cell count recovery about two months after transplant reportedly relied on only several hundred rapidly expanded clones derived from non-depleted graft cells.

V has 1 base trimmed and J has 2 bases trimmed; junction bases matching no gene number 4. The CDR3 spans 15 residues, from the cysteine through the phenylalanine. The CDR3 DNA has 45 bases and is translated from base 1. The germline V gene supplies CDR1 LGHNA and CDR2 YSLEER. The table lists this clonotype with many counts. There is no known antigen for this receptor. Base qualities were left out, and no much larger clone turns up one base away. Library preparation used PCR. The sequencer was an Illumina HiSeq 2500. Molecular barcoding was employed in the preparation of TCR libraries, with unique molecular identifiers being used to normalize TCRbeta repertoire quantification. TCRdb reprocessing: public reads trimmed at Q25 with fastp, clones called with MiXCR, in-frame beta chains kept. Each entry merges the rows of one CDR3 protein and shows their most common DNA and genes. In this sample the table shows approximately 500,000 distinct CDR3 sequences, more than 9% of which occur a single time. Clones ranked in the top ten supply 2% of the sample.

Explained via the paper, the treatment or condition label denotes: allogeneic hematopoietic cell transplantation with graft depleted of TCRalphabeta T cells and CD19 B cells. Transplant recipients were children who received TCRalphabeta/CD19-depleted allogeneic hematopoietic cell grafts. Sequencing used PBMCs, obtained before TCRalphabeta/CD19-depleted stem cell transplant. The TCR comes from a child aged 2 to 10 with inherited bone marrow failure, due to receive a stem cell transplant. The chain uses TRBV4-3 and TRBJ2-7, and 8 junctional nucleotides match TRBD2. The DNA sequence is given as TGCGCCAGCAGCCAAGGACTAGCGAGCACCTACGAGCAGTACTTC. Translation gives CASSQGLASTYEQYF.